The sequence of this T cell receptor (beta chain) was determined in a study of T cells in Graves' hyperthyroidism and ophthalmopathy. Broader study findings: The model identified upcoming ophthalmopathy a median around 7.1 months ahead of onset.

Germline V gene lookup returns CDR1 SGDLS and CDR2 YYNGEE. This CDR3 is 14 amino acids long. The junction had 4 bases not matched to a gene; V was cut back by 2 bases and J by 5 bases. This clonotype was found a few times. Its antigen remains unknown. TCR beta CDR3 sequences were amplified from RNA transcripts. A first-round RT-PCR of the TCR CDR3 used the HTBI primer set. MiXCR was run by TCRdb on the multiplex PCR reads, yielding one entry per CDR3 protein. The data hold about 350,000 distinct CDR3 sequences, with about 15% observed a single time. The sequencing sample was made of blood. The origin of this receptor is a woman aged 25-40 years with Graves' hyperthyroidism. The genes are TRBV9 and TRBJ2-5, with 9 bases lining up with TRBD2. The CDR3 protein is CASSVTSGGETQYF. DNA of the CDR3: TGTGCCAGCAGCGTGACTAGCGGCGGGGAGACCCAGTACTTC.